Below are 4 T cell receptor beta chains sequenced from a single sample in a study of OX40 agonist ivuxolimab in advanced cancers. Preparation of the library involved the immunoSEQ multiplex PCR assay. TCRdb retrieved this table from immuneACCESS and kept in-frame rearrangements only. Not all clones are present; in checked studies, unresolved V genes account for under half, and no reason is known for the remainder. Recorded for this sample are approximately 30,000 clones; approximately 80% of them occurred a single time. Of the sample, roughly 1.4% falls within the top ten clones. The input for sequencing was CD4+ or CD8+ T cells sorted from blood, taken in a trial of the OX40 agonist ivuxolimab. These receptors were obtained from an adult with an advanced solid tumor such as melanoma, head and neck, liver or kidney cancer.

This clone is medium-sized within its sample. The rearrangement links TRBV7-9 to TRBJ2-7, with 8 positions matching TRBD1. The CDR3 runs 16 residues. Trimming took 1 base from V and 4 from J; bases not matched to a gene: 9. CDR1 and CDR2 from the germline V gene are SEHNR and FQNEAQ (reference sequence). The CDR3 bases are TGTGCCAGCAGCTTAGTCGCAGGACAGGGATTTTACGAGCAGTACTTC. Its protein is CASSLVAGQGFYEQYF.

The chain has TRBV23-1 and TRBJ2-5; D ambiguous. TRBV23-1 falls under the ORF class, with uncertain function. V shed 2 bases and J shed 2 bases, with 12 bases lying between them. The CDR3 length is 15 residues. CDR3 DNA: TGCGCCAGCAGTCAAAGGTTAGGCGGTCAAGAGACCCAGTACTTC. Its protein is CASSQRLGGQETQYF.

The chain has TRBV18 and TRBJ2-2; no definite D call. In germline, CDR1 is KGHSH, CDR2 LQKENI. V lost 8 bases, J lost 0 bases, and 7 bases lay in between. The CDR3 loop spans 13 amino acids. The CDR3 is CASKFSNTGELFF. CDR3 nucleotides: TGTGCCAGCAAATTTTCGAACACCGGGGAGCTGTTTTTT.

The chain links TRBV4-1 to TRBJ2-7, with D perhaps assigned TRBD1 or TRBD2 (5 bases each). This CDR3 spans 17 amino acids. Germline loops: CDR1 MGHRA, CDR2 YSYEKL. V gave up 0 bases and J gave up 3 bases, with 18 bases separating them. CDR3 residues: CASSQEGVGRASYEQYF. The CDR3 DNA reads TGCGCCAGCAGCCAAGAAGGGGTCGGGCGGGCTAGCTACGAGCAGTACTTC.